This T cell receptor (beta chain) derives from a study of CDR3 diversity in severe acne. Each CDR3 protein gets one entry after TCRdb re-called the PCR reads with MiXCR. Of some 84,000 distinct CDR3 sequences listed, 50% to 65% are singletons. The sequence was obtained from a male donor in good health, without acne. Sequences were obtained from blood.

The CDR3 here is CATSGGTPEQYF. The CDR3 DNA follows: TGTGCCACCAGTGGGGGAACCCCGGAGCAGTACTTC. The rearrangement joins TRBV24-1 to TRBJ2-7; D is undetermined. The CDR3 contains 12 residues. Trimming stripped 5 bases from V and 7 bases from J, with 11 bases between. CDR1 and CDR2 from the germline V gene are KGHDR and SFDVKD.